These 15 T cell receptor beta chains were all obtained from the same sample, sequenced in a study of blood T cells in healthy people across ages. Primers used in a second PCR of about 7 to 12 cycles were a sample-barcoded 5' primer and a J-beta primer mix. TCRdb redid the calling of the 5' RACE reads with MiXCR, one entry per CDR3 protein. The sample has hundreds of thousands of distinct CDR3 sequences, roughly 53% seen once. Sequenced material: blood. The receptor source for this set is a man between 60 and 75 years old in good health.

The rearrangement uses TRBV4-1 and TRBJ1-4; 9 nucleotides line up with TRBD1. CDR3 length: 15 residues. Trimming removed 2 bases from V and 7 bases from J; junction bases left unmatched: 5. Germline CDR1 and CDR2: MGHRA and YSYEKL. CDR3 bases: TGCGCCAGCAGCCAATCGACAGGGGGAGTTGAAAAACTGTTTTTT. It codes for CASSQSTGGVEKLFF.

The chain has TRBV20-1 and TRBJ2-1, with TRBD1 matching 8 bases. V trimming: 5 bases; J trimming: 7 bases; junction bases outside the gene matches: 10. CDR3 length: 14 amino acids. From germline, CDR1 is DFQATT and CDR2 SNEGSKA (reference sequence). CDR3 region: CSAAKTGVENEQFF. For the CDR3, the DNA is TGCAGTGCTGCTAAGACAGGGGTGGAAAATGAGCAGTTCTTC.

The J gene is TRBJ2-2, the V gene TRBV6-8, with D possibly matching TRBD2 (5 bases). The CDR3 runs 17 residues. In germline, CDR1 is MNHGY, CDR2 SAAAGT. Trimming cost V 0 bases and J 3 bases, with 14 bases left between them. CDR3 bases: TGTGCCAGCAGTTACTCGAGGGAGATAAAGGACACCGGGGAGCTGTTTTTT. It yields the protein CASSYSREIKDTGELFF.

The sample holds a few counts of this clonotype. The chain joins TRBV7-2 to TRBJ1-2, with TRBD1 as a possible D gene (6 bases). The CDR3 consists of 15 residues. Germline lookup yields CDR1 SGHTA and CDR2 FQGNSA. Trimming shortened V by 5 bases and J by 3 bases, and 16 bases separated the two germline ends. The CDR3 region is CASSPFPGQDYGYTF. CDR3 DNA: TGTGCCAGCAGCCCCTTCCCGGGACAAGACTATGGCTACACCTTC.

This clonotype was detected only once. The chain joins TRBV14 to TRBJ2-5; weak D call: TRBD1 (6 bases). The end of the DNA fits TRBJ2-7 better, so the J call may be wrong. Germline V gene data show CDR1 as SGHDN and CDR2 as FVKESK. The CDR3 sequence is 13 residues long. In nucleotides, the CDR3 is TGTGCCAGCAGCCAAGGGGACACCGACGAGCAGTACTTC. Residues: CASSQGDTDEQYF.

This chain links TRBV6-6 with TRBJ1-2; D ambiguous. V lost 6 bases, J lost 7 bases, and 18 bases lay in between. This CDR3 has 14 residues. Germline V gives CDR1 MNHNY, CDR2 SVGAGI (reference sequence). The CDR3, as DNA: TGTGCCAGCAGACCTGAAACTGGGTCCGGTGGCTACACCTTC. Its translation is CASRPETGSGGYTF.

V usage is TRBV7-2 and J usage is TRBJ2-3; no reliable D call. This CDR3 has 14 residues. Germline V lookup: CDR1 SGHTA, CDR2 FQGNSA. Trimming removed 5 bases from V and 2 bases from J, with 11 bases in between. CDR3 sequence (DNA): TGTGCCAGCAGCGGTGGGCCTTACACAGATACGCAGTATTTT. Its translation: CASSGGPYTDTQYF.

The rearrangement links TRBV6-2 or TRBV6-3 to TRBJ2-5, with 10 bases aligning to TRBD2. The germline V gene has CDR1 MNHEY and CDR2 SVGEGT. J lost 3 bases, V lost 6 bases, and 19 bases had no gene match. This CDR3 region has 19 residues. CDR3 sequence: CASSFPWASGGPTKETQYF. DNA for the CDR3: TGTGCCAGCAGCTTCCCCTGGGCTAGCGGGGGCCCTACTAAAGAGACCCAGTACTTC.

As DNA, the CDR3 is TGTGCCATCAGTGTAGGCAGCCAAGAGACCCAGTACTTC. Translation gives CAISVGSQETQYF. The V gene is TRBV10-3, the J gene TRBJ2-5; no firm D call. The germline V and J ends were trimmed by 4 bases and 1 base, with 7 bases remaining between them. The CDR3 has 13 amino acids. Germline assignment: CDR1 ENHRY and CDR2 SYGVKD.

The chain has TRBV25-1 and TRBJ2-7; no clear D gene. Trimming took off 0 bases at V and 2 bases at J, with 2 bases between the two ends. The CDR3 is 12 amino acids. Germline CDR1 and CDR2: MGHDK and SYGVNS. The CDR3 loop is CASSEYPYEQYF. The CDR3, as DNA: TGTGCCAGCAGTGAATATCCCTACGAGCAGTACTTC.

The chain links TRBV12-3 or TRBV12-4 to TRBJ1-2; 8 nucleotides agree with TRBD1. The CDR3 length is 15 residues. V gave up 0 bases and J gave up 4 bases; unmatched junction bases: 4. CDR3 amino acids: CASSLAAGGIYGYTF. DNA for the CDR3: TGTGCCAGCAGTTTAGCGGCAGGGGGCATCTATGGCTACACCTTC.

This clonotype was found a few times. This chain joins TRBV20-1 and TRBJ2-1; TRBD1 agrees at 9 bases. Germline V CDR1 and CDR2: DFQATT, SNEGSKA (reference sequence). Trimming removed 8 bases from V and 9 bases from J; junction bases left unmatched: 11. This CDR3 has 13 amino acids. CDR3 in DNA: TGCAGTCCGAAAATCACGACAGGGGGTGAGCAGTTCTTC. Its translation is CSPKITTGGEQFF.

Here the CDR3 DNA reads TGTGCCAGCAGTTACTCGGGACGGGCTGGTGAGTACTTC. Protein: CASSYSGRAGEYF. This rearrangement joins TRBV6-2 or TRBV6-3 to TRBJ2-5; D may correspond to TRBD1 or TRBD2 (5 bases each). Trimming removed 0 bases at V and 12 bases at J, with 14 bases between. Per germline, CDR1 MNHEY and CDR2 SVGEGT. The CDR3 is 13 amino acids.

The rearrangement uses TRBV28 and TRBJ2-1, with 8 bases aligning to TRBD2. The CDR3 totals 15 residues. V gave up 8 bases and J gave up 0 bases; unmatched junction bases: 6. From germline, CDR1 is MDHEN and CDR2 SYDVKM. The CDR3 reads CASLIGGASYNEQFF. The CDR3 bases are TGTGCCAGCCTAATCGGGGGGGCCTCCTACAATGAGCAGTTCTTC.

Only a few counts were recorded for this clonotype. J is TRBJ1-2 and V is TRBV10-3; the D is unclear. CDR1 ENHRY and CDR2 SYGVKD come from the germline V gene. The V end lost 10 bases, the J end lost 4 bases, and 13 bases lay between the germline ends. The CDR3 covers 12 residues. The CDR3 protein is CANYRTGYGYTF. CDR3 DNA sequence: TGTGCCAACTACCGGACGGGCTATGGCTACACCTTC.